This T cell receptor beta chain derives from a study of T cell repertoires in cytomegalovirus infection. Overall study: It was the public TCR beta signatures that indicated both CMV infection and matching HLA type. Study-level findings and limits: The ex vivo response was dominated by HLA-C-restricted CMV-specific TCR beta clonotypes.

TCRdb processed the reads anew with MiXCR; each CDR3 protein has one entry. The table includes approximately 990,000 distinct CDR3 sequences, roughly 31% detected once. V was shortened by 0 bases and J by 0 bases, with 8 bases between the two germline ends. CDR3 length: 15 residues. Per the germline V gene, CDR1 is MNHEY and CDR2 is SVGAGI. About this clonotype: Its specificity is unknown.

This chain links TRBV6-5 with TRBJ1-2; D unresolved. This TCR was sampled from a human donor in good health (CMV status not recorded). Some clones in this sample may be carry-over from other donors' samples. Sequenced here: cultured CD8+ T cells from PBMCs, sampled from culture after CMV antigen stimulation. The CDR3 DNA sequence: TGTGCCAGCAGTTACTCGTCAGTAGCTAACTATGGCTACACCTTC. Translating it yields CASSYSSVANYGYTF.